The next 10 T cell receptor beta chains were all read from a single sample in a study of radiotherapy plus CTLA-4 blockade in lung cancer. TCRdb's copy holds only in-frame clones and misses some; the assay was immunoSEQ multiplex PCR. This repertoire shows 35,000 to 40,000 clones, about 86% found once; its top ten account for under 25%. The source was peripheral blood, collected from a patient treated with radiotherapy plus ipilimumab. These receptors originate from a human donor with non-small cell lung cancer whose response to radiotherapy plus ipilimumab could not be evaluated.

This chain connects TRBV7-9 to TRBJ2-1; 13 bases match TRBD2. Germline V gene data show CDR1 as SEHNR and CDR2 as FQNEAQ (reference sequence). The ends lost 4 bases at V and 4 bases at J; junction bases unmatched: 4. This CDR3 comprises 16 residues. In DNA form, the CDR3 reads TGTGCCAGCAGCTCGGGACTAGCGGGAATGTACAATGAGCAGTTCTTC. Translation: CASSSGLAGMYNEQFF.

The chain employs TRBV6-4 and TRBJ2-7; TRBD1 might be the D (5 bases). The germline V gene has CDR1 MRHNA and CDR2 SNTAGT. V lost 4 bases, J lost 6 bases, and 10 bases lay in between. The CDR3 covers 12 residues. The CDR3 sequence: CASSAKRGEQYF. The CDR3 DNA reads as TGTGCCAGCAGTGCTAAAAGGGGCGAGCAGTACTTC.

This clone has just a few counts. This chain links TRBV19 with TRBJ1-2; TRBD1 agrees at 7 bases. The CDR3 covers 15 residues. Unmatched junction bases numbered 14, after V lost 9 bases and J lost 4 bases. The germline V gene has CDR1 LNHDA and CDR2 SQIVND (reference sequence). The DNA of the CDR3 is TGTGCCAGCAGGACAGGTCGAGCTCCCCGCTATGGCTACACCTTC. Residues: CASRTGRAPRYGYTF. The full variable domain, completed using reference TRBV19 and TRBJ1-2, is DGGITQSPKYLFRKEGQNVTLSCEQNLNHDAMYWYRQDPGQGLRLIYYSQIVNDFQKGDIAEGYSVSREKKESFPLTVTSAQKNPTAFYLCASRTGRAPRYGYTFGSGTRLTVV.

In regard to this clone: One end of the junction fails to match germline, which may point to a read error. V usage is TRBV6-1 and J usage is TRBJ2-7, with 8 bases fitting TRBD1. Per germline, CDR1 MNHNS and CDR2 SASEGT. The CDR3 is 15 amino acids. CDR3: CASSPRGTGPDERYF. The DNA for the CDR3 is TGTGCCAGCAGTCCCAGAGGGACAGGCCCCGACGAGCGGTACTTC.

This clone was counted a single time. CDR3 sequence reads: CSVEDPQRIETQYF. For the CDR3, the DNA is TGCAGCGTTGAAGACCCACAGAGAATAGAGACCCAGTACTTC. The J gene is TRBJ2-5, the V gene TRBV29-1; D is undetermined. This CDR3 region has 14 residues. CDR1 SQVTM and CDR2 ANQGSEA come from the germline V gene. The V end lost 0 bases, the J end lost 4 bases, and 12 bases lay between the germline ends.

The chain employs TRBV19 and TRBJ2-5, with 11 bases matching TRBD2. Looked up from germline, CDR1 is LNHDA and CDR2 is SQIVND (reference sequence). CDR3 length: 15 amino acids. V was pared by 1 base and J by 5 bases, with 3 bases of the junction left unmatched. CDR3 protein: CASSIGGTSGETQYF. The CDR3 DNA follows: TGTGCCAGTAGTATAGGAGGGACTAGCGGTGAGACCCAGTACTTC.

DNA for the CDR3: TGTGCCAGCAGCTCCCGGGACTACGCCACAGATACGCAGTATTTT. Translated, it gives CASSSRDYATDTQYF. The V gene is TRBV7-2, the J gene TRBJ2-3; TRBD2 matches at 7 bases. There are 15 residues in the CDR3. CDR1 and CDR2 (germline): SGHTA, FQGNSA. Trimming at V came to 4 bases and at J to 2 bases, leaving 6 bases not matched to a gene.

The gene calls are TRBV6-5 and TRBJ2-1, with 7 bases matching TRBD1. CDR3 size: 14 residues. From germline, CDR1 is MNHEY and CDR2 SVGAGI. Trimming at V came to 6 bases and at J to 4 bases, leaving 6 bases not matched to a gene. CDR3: CASSRGQAYNEQFF. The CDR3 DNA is TGTGCCAGCAGCCGAGGACAGGCGTACAATGAGCAGTTCTTC.

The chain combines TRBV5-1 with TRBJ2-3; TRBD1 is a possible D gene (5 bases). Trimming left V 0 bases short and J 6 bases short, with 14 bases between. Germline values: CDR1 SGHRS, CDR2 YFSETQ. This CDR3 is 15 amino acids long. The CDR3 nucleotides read TGCGCCAGCAGCTTGGATGGGGCCCGATCTGATACGCAGTATTTT. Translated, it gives CASSLDGARSDTQYF.

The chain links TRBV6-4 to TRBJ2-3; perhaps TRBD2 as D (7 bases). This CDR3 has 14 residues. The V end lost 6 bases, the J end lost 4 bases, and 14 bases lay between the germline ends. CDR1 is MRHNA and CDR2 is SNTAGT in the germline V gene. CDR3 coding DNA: TGTGCCAGCAGAGAAGGGGGGGAGTCAGATACGCAGTATTTT. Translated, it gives CASREGGESDTQYF.